This is a list of T cell receptor beta chains from one sample in a study of glioma-infiltrating T cells after dendritic cell vaccination. TCRdb's copy holds only in-frame clones and misses some; the assay was immunoSEQ multiplex PCR. The profile covers just under 100,000 clones, with approximately 84% appearing a single time and about 5% taken by the ten largest. Sequenced material: blood, taken after dendritic cell vaccination. The receptors here all came from a human donor with glioblastoma. Both conserved end residues are part of each CDR3. The D gene is left open where the match is weak. Expanded clones are given a class, and other clones once, few, many or no size at all.

- TRBD1 TRBJ1-1 TRBV27 CASSQELTGPEAFF TGTGCCAGCAGCCAAGAGCTGACAGGGCCTGAAGCTTTCTTT
- - TRBJ2-5 TRBV27 CASSLLLSETQYF TGTGCCAGCAGCTTACTATTGTCGGAGACCCAGTACTTC
- - TRBJ1-2 TRBV7-2 CASSLGRGNYGYTF TGTGCCAGCAGCTTAGGGAGGGGAAACTATGGCTACACCTTC
- TRBD2 TRBJ2-7 TRBV6-1 CASRTRTSGAYEQYF TGTGCCAGCAGAACCCGGACTAGCGGTGCCTACGAGCAGTACTTC
- - TRBJ1-1 TRBV19 CASSIMDSNTEAFF TGTGCCAGTAGTATAATGGACAGTAACACTGAAGCTTTCTTT
once - TRBJ1-5 TRBV28 CASRPLKGINNQPQHF TGTGCCAGCAGGCCCCTAAAGGGGATAAACAATCAGCCCCAGCATTTT
- TRBD1 TRBJ1-4 TRBV4-1 CARFPGQGWEKLFF TGCGCCAGGTTCCCGGGACAGGGTTGGGAAAAACTGTTTTTT
- - TRBJ1-1 TRBV4-1 CASSPGVRDGEAFF TGCGCCAGCAGTCCAGGGGTGAGAGACGGTGAAGCTTTCTTT
- - TRBJ1-1 TRBV6-1 CASSEVGWGRTEAFF TGTGCCAGCAGTGAAGTGGGGTGGGGGAGGACTGAAGCTTTCTTT
- - TRBJ1-5 TRBV2 CASSEVGGVQPQHF TGTGCCAGCAGTGAAGTTGGAGGGGTTCAGCCCCAGCATTTT
- TRBD1 TRBJ1-1 TRBV19 CASPPGQGKVTEAFF TGTGCCAGCCCGCCGGGACAGGGGAAGGTCACTGAAGCTTTCTTT
once - TRBJ1-6 TRBV6-5 CASSYRQEHSPLHF TGTGCCAGCAGTTATAGACAAGAGCATTCACCCCTCCACTTT
- - TRBJ1-1 TRBV28 CASSPDWGTEAFF TGTGCCAGCAGCCCGGACTGGGGCACTGAAGCTTTCTTT
- - TRBJ1-1 TRBV9 CASSAPLGGRENTEAFF TGTGCCAGCAGCGCCCCCCTAGGCGGACGGGAGAACACTGAAGCTTTCTTT
- TRBD1 TRBJ1-2 TRBV9 CASSTRETGGVYGYTF TGTGCCAGCAGCACCCGGGAGACAGGGGGTGTTTATGGCTACACCTTC
few - TRBJ1-1 TRBV2 CASLGPGIPEAFF TGTGCCAGCCTAGGGCCGGGGATCCCTGAAGCTTTCTTT
- - TRBJ1-2 TRBV28 CASSEGQQTNYGYTF TGTGCCAGCAGTGAAGGACAGCAGACAAACTATGGCTACACCTTC
- TRBD1 TRBJ1-1 TRBV7-9 CASSYQSGQGIEAFF TGTGCCAGCAGTTATCAGTCGGGACAGGGAATTGAAGCTTTCTTT
- TRBD1 TRBJ1-2 TRBV11-2 CASRSFLGKTGVNHGYTF TGTGCCAGCAGGAGCTTTCTGGGGAAGACAGGGGTCAATCATGGCTACACCTTC
- TRBD2 TRBJ2-1 TRBV10-2 CASSEGLAGNEQFF TGCGCCAGCAGTGAGGGACTAGCGGGCAATGAGCAGTTCTTC
- TRBD1 TRBJ2-2 TRBV19 CASRTGANTGELFF TGTGCCAGTCGGACAGGAGCGAACACCGGGGAGCTGTTTTTT
- TRBD2 TRBJ2-1 TRBV10-2 CASSPSAVGLAAYNEQFF TGCGCCAGCAGTCCGAGCGCGGTGGGACTAGCGGCTTACAATGAGCAGTTCTTC
- - TRBJ1-2 TRBV27 CASSPNSGAFGYTF TGTGCCAGCAGCCCGAACTCAGGGGCGTTTGGCTACACCTTC
- - TRBJ1-6 TRBV7-8 CASSLSGEGWGSPLHF TGTGCCAGCAGCTTATCGGGGGAAGGTTGGGGTTCACCCCTCCACTTT
- - TRBJ2-7 TRBV2 CASSERAGRYEQYF TGTGCCAGCAGTGAAAGAGCGGGCAGGTACGAGCAGTACTTC
- - TRBJ1-5 TRBV19 CASSIPGQRNQPQHF TGTGCCAGTAGTATCCCCGGACAGCGCAATCAGCCCCAGCATTTT
- - TRBJ2-3 TRBV5-1 CASSLDGTSTDTQYF TGCGCCAGCAGCTTGGACGGGACTAGCACAGATACGCAGTATTTT